Listed here is a single TCR beta chain. The antigen remains undetermined. It was with a sample-barcoded 5' primer and a J-beta primer mix that a second PCR of roughly 7 to 12 cycles was run. Via MiXCR, TCRdb re-called the 5' RACE reads, giving one row per CDR3 protein. Among approximately 350,000 distinct CDR3 sequences, roughly half were seen once, and the ten largest hold roughly 51%. The data were taken from a study of blood T cells in healthy people across ages. Study observations and caveats: Naive T cell percentage strongly correlated with TCR beta diversity. Donor CMV status was unknown, possibly confounding expanded clonotype changes.

This CDR3 contains 16 residues. After removal of 6 bases from V and 0 bases from J, the junction contained 12 bases not matched to a gene. Germline CDR1 reads DFQATT; CDR2 reads SNEGSKA (reference sequence). The TCR comes from a man between 60 and 70 years old in good health. The sequenced sample consisted of blood. The V gene is TRBV20-1, the J gene TRBJ2-7; 9 positions match TRBD1. As DNA, the CDR3 is TGCAGTGCCCAACGACAGGGGGGCGGGGGCTCCTACGAGCAGTACTTC. Translation gives CSAQRQGGGGSYEQYF.